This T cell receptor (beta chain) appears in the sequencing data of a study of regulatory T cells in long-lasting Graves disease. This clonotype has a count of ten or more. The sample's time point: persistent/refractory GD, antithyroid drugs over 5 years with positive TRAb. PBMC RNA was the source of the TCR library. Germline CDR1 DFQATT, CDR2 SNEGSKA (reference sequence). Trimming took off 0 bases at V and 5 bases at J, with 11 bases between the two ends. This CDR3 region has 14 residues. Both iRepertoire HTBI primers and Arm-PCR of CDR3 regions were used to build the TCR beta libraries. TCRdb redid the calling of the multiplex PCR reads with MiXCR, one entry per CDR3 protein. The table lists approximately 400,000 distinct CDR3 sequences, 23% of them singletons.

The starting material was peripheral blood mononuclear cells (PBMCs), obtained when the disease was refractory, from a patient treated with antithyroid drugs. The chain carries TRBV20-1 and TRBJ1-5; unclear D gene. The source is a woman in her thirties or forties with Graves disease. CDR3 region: CSARDLSSDQPQHF. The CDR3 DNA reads TGCAGTGCTAGAGATCTTTCCAGTGATCAGCCCCAGCATTTT.